This T cell receptor beta chain stems from a study of T cell responses to AZD1222 COVID-19 vaccine. Findings and caveats of the study: CD4 TCRs linked to vaccination spanned spike, dominating at 160-218 and 743-854.

A word on this clone: Its antigen is currently unknown.

Clones were sequenced by immunoSEQ multiplex PCR, and TCRdb holds only the in-frame ones, with some missing. There are 200,000 or so clones in the sample; under 95% occur only once, and more than 0.8% lies in the top ten. V lost 7 bases and J 1 base, leaving 10 bases between the germline ends. From germline, CDR1 is SGHAT and CDR2 FQNNGV. The CDR3 length is 13 residues. This TCR was sampled from an adult who received the AZD1222 COVID-19 vaccine. The starting material was peripheral blood, obtained 28 days after the second AZD1222 dose. This chain uses TRBV11-2 with TRBJ1-1, with D uncertain. The DNA of the CDR3 is TGTGCCAGCACGCGTAACGGGAACACTGAAGCTTTCTTT. Residues: CASTRNGNTEAFF.